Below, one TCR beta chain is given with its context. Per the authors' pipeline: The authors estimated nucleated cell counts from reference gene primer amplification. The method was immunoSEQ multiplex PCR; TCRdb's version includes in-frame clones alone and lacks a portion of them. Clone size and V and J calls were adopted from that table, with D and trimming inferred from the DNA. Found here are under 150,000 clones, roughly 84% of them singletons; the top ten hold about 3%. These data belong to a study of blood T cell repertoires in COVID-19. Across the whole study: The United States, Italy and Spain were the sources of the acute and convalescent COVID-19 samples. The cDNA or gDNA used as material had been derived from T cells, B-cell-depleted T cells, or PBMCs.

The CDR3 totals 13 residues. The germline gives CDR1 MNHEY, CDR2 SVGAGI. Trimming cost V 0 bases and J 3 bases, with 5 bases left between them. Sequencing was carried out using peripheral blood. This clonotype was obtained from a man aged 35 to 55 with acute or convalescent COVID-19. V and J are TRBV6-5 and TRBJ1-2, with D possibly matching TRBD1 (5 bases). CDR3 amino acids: CASSYSTDYGYTF. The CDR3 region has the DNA TGTGCCAGCAGTTACTCGACAGACTATGGCTACACCTTC.